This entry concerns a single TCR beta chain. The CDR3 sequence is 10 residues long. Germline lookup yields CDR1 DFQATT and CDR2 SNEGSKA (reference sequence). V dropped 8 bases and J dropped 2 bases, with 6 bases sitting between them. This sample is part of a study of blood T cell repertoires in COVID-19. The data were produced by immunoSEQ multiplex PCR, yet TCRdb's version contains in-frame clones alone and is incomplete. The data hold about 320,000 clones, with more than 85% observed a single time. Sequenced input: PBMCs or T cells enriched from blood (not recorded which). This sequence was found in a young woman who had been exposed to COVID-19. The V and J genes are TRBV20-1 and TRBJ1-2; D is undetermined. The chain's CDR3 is CSTTNYGYTF. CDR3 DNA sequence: TGCAGTACAACGAACTATGGCTACACCTTC.